The 16 T cell receptor beta chains in this list originate from one sample, sequenced in a study of OX40 agonist ivuxolimab in advanced cancers. This table comes from immunoSEQ multiplex PCR, and its TCRdb copy is limited to in-frame clones, with some not included. Found here are roughly 65,000 clones, about 89% of them singletons; the top ten hold around 0.31%. The sample here was CD4+ or CD8+ T cells sorted from blood, taken in a trial of the OX40 agonist ivuxolimab. Every receptor here comes from an adult with an advanced solid tumor such as melanoma, head and neck, liver or kidney cancer.

The CDR3 nucleotides are TGCGCCAGCAGCTTAACCGGGACAGAGCGTAGCACAGATACGCAGTATTTT. Encoded protein: CASSLTGTERSTDTQYF. V is TRBV5-1 and J is TRBJ2-3; 7 positions agree with TRBD1. Germline V gene data show CDR1 as SGHRS and CDR2 as YFSETQ. Unmatched junction bases numbered 9, after V lost 2 bases and J lost 0 bases. The CDR3 is 17 residues long.

The CDR3, as DNA: TGTGCCAGCAGCAGAGACAGAAGCTCTGGAAACACCATATATTTT. As protein: CASSRDRSSGNTIYF. The chain employs TRBV6-5 and TRBJ1-3; tentatively, D is TRBD1 (5 bases). The CDR3 length is 15 residues. The germline V gene has CDR1 MNHEY and CDR2 SVGAGI. Trimming pared 6 bases from V and 0 bases from J, leaving 12 bases between.

The gene calls are TRBV6-6 and TRBJ1-1; D call uncertain. Germline CDR1 is MNHNY and CDR2 is SVGAGI (reference sequence). Between the trimmed V and J ends, which lost 2 bases and 2 bases, there was a span of 9 bases. The CDR3 loop spans 14 amino acids. For the CDR3, the DNA is TGTGCCAGCAGTTACGCAACAATCAACACTGAAGCTTTCTTT. Translating it yields CASSYATINTEAFF.

J is TRBJ2-5 and V is TRBV2, with unresolved D. V was shortened by 6 bases and J by 1 base, with 12 bases between the two germline ends. The CDR3 loop spans 14 amino acids. CDR1 is SNHLY and CDR2 is FYNNEI in the germline V gene. This CDR3 reads CASSLEGSQETQYF. The CDR3 DNA sequence: TGTGCCAGCAGCTTGGAAGGGTCCCAAGAGACCCAGTACTTC.

The J gene is TRBJ2-7, the V gene TRBV28; 14 nucleotides agree with TRBD2. Losses at the gene ends were 2 bases for V and 6 bases for J; bases not matched to a gene: 0. This CDR3 has 14 residues. CDR1 and CDR2 from the germline V gene are MDHEN and SYDVKM. The DNA for the CDR3 is TGTGCCAGCAGTTTAGGACTAGCGGGGGGCGAGCAGTACTTC. Its translation: CASSLGLAGGEQYF.

V usage is TRBV6-1 and J usage is TRBJ2-7; 7 bases agree with TRBD1. Germline V gene sequence: CDR1 MNHNS, CDR2 SASEGT. V was clipped by 4 bases and J by 0 bases; unmatched bases: 9. This CDR3 has 16 amino acids. The CDR3: CASSGPRQGSSYEQYF. CDR3 DNA: TGTGCCAGCAGTGGTCCCCGACAGGGAAGCTCCTACGAGCAGTACTTC.

This clone showed up just once. The chain links TRBV6-6 to TRBJ1-6; the D is unclear. There are 14 residues in the CDR3. V dropped 0 bases and J dropped 7 bases, with 7 bases sitting between them. The germline gives CDR1 MNHNY, CDR2 SVGAGI (reference sequence). Here the CDR3 DNA reads TGTGCCAGCAGTTACTCGAGTTTGAATTCACCCCTCCACTTT. It encodes CASSYSSLNSPLHF.

V and J are TRBV6-4 and TRBJ2-4; 10 positions match TRBD1. There are 18 residues in the CDR3. After removal of 3 bases from V and 0 bases from J, the junction contained 8 bases not matched to a gene. Germline V lookup: CDR1 MRHNA, CDR2 SNTAGT. CDR3: CASSETGGSLLAKNIQYF. DNA for the CDR3: TGTGCCAGCAGTGAGACAGGGGGCTCGCTGCTAGCCAAAAACATTCAGTACTTC.

This chain uses TRBV7-9 with TRBJ1-3; perhaps TRBD1 as D (6 bases). Per the germline V gene, CDR1 is SEHNR and CDR2 is FQNEAQ (reference sequence). Trimming cost V 5 bases and J 0 bases, with 11 bases left between them. The CDR3 sequence is 15 residues long. CDR3 nucleotides: TGTGCCAGCAGCCCCCGACAGGACTCTGGAAACACCATATATTTT. The encoded protein is CASSPRQDSGNTIYF.

V usage is TRBV19 and J usage is TRBJ2-5, with D possibly being TRBD1 or TRBD2 (5 bases each). Trimming shortened V by 3 bases and J by 9 bases, and 11 bases separated the two germline ends. Germline V gene lookup returns CDR1 LNHDA and CDR2 SQIVND (reference sequence). The CDR3 totals 12 residues. The chain's CDR3 is CASSMGTQSQYF. The CDR3, as DNA: TGTGCCAGTAGTATGGGGACCCAGTCCCAGTACTTC.

The chain is built from TRBV10-2 and TRBJ1-2; weak D call: TRBD1 (6 bases). V was shortened by 0 bases and J by 8 bases, with 13 bases between the two germline ends. This CDR3 spans 14 amino acids. Germline lookup yields CDR1 WSHSY and CDR2 SAAADI. In nucleotides, the CDR3 is TGCGCCAGCAGTGAGTCCCGACAGGTAGGGGGCTACACCTTC. It is translated as CASSESRQVGGYTF.

The rearrangement links TRBV5-1 to TRBJ2-1, with 7 positions matching TRBD2. Germline loops: CDR1 SGHRS, CDR2 YFSETQ. CDR3 length: 16 amino acids. After removal of 4 bases from V and 0 bases from J, the junction contained 7 bases not matched to a gene. The CDR3 sequence is CASSIAGGSSYNEQFF. The DNA for the CDR3 is TGCGCCAGCAGCATAGCGGGCGGGAGCTCCTACAATGAGCAGTTCTTC.

The genes are TRBV9 and TRBJ1-1; no definite D call. Trimming took 0 bases from V and 4 from J, leaving 13 bases between them. This CDR3 has 15 amino acids. Germline CDR1 SGDLS, CDR2 YYNGEE. CDR3 DNA: TGTGCCAGCAGCGTAGACGCAGCCTTAGGCACTGAAGCTTTCTTT. The encoded protein is CASSVDAALGTEAFF.

The rearrangement links TRBV5-1 to TRBJ2-3; possibly TRBD2 for D (7 bases). This CDR3 contains 16 residues. V was shortened by 4 bases and J by 4 bases, with 19 bases between the two germline ends. Germline V gene data show CDR1 as SGHRS and CDR2 as YFSETQ. The chain's CDR3 is CASSPAGGQLADTQYF. DNA for the CDR3: TGCGCCAGCAGCCCGGCCGGGGGGCAGTTGGCAGATACGCAGTATTTT.

J is TRBJ1-5 and V is TRBV28; 7 bases line up with TRBD1. V shed 3 bases, J shed 4 bases, and the junction held 6 bases outside the gene matches. The CDR3 consists of 15 residues. CDR1 MDHEN and CDR2 SYDVKM come from the germline V gene. The CDR3 nucleotides are TGTGCCAGCAGTTTCGCAGGGGGGAGGAATCAGCCCCAGCATTTT. It yields the protein CASSFAGGRNQPQHF.

The chain couples TRBV7-2 to TRBJ1-5; D unclear. V dropped 5 bases and J dropped 4 bases, with 12 bases sitting between them. The CDR3 runs 14 residues. Looked up from germline, CDR1 is SGHTA and CDR2 is FQGNSA. CDR3 region: CASSTPTGNQPQHF. The CDR3 nucleotides read TGTGCCAGCAGCACGCCCACGGGTAATCAGCCCCAGCATTTT.